This T cell receptor beta chain emerged from a study of T cell responses to AZD1222 COVID-19 vaccine. Study-wide results and caveats: AZD1222 recipients seropositive at baseline numbered only 5 or 6. The donor cohort was predominantly white British with a female majority, and clonal diversity may have been underestimated.

Profiled with immunoSEQ multiplex PCR; TCRdb holds only in-frame clones, not every one. The sample shows fewer than 150,000 clones, 80% to 90% of them seen only once. This clone appeared once. What it recognizes is unknown. Germline loops: CDR1 SGHTA, CDR2 FQGNSA. Trimming left V 0 bases short and J 0 bases short, with 14 bases between. The CDR3 runs to 17 residues. The chain carries TRBV7-2 and TRBJ1-1; tentatively, D is TRBD1 (6 bases). This sample comprised peripheral blood, obtained 28 days after the second AZD1222 dose. The TCR sequence derives from an adult who received the AZD1222 COVID-19 vaccine. Here the CDR3 reads CASSLAPTGNLNTEAFF. CDR3 nucleotides: TGTGCCAGCAGCTTAGCCCCGACAGGAAACCTGAACACTGAAGCTTTCTTT.